One sample yielded the 9 T cell receptor beta chains listed below, sequenced in a study of beta chain features in type 1 diabetes listed by TCRdb under 2018. Overall results and qualifications from the work: A moderate but significant shortening of TCRB CDR3 length was observed in type 1 diabetes patients in all four CD4+ subsets.

The antigens these receptors bind are not known. The library was produced with the immunoSEQ multiplex PCR assay. The entire isolated RNA was reverse transcribed using the High Capacity cDNA Reverse Transcription Kit, and thus expressed TCRB transcripts were sequenced. TCRdb took over this immuneACCESS table, retaining in-frame rearrangements with V and J assigned. Such tables are incomplete; in checked studies, under half of the missing clones stem from an unresolved V gene, and the remainder is unexplained. The sample table contains some 640,000 clones; only one count was recorded for more than 13% of them. The ten largest clones add up to nearly 0.04% of the sample. The sequencing sample was made of naive CD4+ T cells from blood. The cell subset or site tag for this specimen amounts to: true naive CD4+ T cells. These receptors were obtained from a man in his late teens or twenties with type 1 diabetes.

This chain joins TRBV15 and TRBJ2-1; D is uncertain. Germline V lookup: CDR1 LNHNV, CDR2 YYDKDF (reference sequence). Trimming left V 0 bases short and J 6 bases short, with 18 bases between. The CDR3 spans 17 residues. CDR3 protein: CATSRDRNGVVANEQFF. The CDR3 nucleotides are TGTGCCACCAGCAGAGATCGAAACGGTGTGGTGGCCAATGAGCAGTTCTTC.

The rearrangement joins TRBV19 to TRBJ2-1, with TRBD2 matching over 7 bases. Unmatched junction bases numbered 8, after V lost 7 bases and J lost 5 bases. The germline V gene has CDR1 LNHDA and CDR2 SQIVND (reference sequence). The CDR3 length is 14 residues. The CDR3 DNA follows: TGTGCCAGTATCGCCGTAGCGGGTAACAATGAGCAGTTCTTC. Translated: CASIAVAGNNEQFF.

The chain recombines TRBV9 with TRBJ2-5, with 8 bases aligning to TRBD1. Germline V gene lookup returns CDR1 SGDLS and CDR2 YYNGEE. This CDR3 is built from 15 residues. Unmatched junction bases numbered 10, after V lost 4 bases and J lost 5 bases. The CDR3 nucleotides read TGTGCCAGCAGCCTCGTACCAGGGGGCTGGGAGACCCAGTACTTC. It codes for CASSLVPGGWETQYF.

This clone was picked up a small number of times. J is TRBJ2-3 and V is TRBV4-1; possibly TRBD2 for D (5 bases). Trimming took 0 bases from V and 6 from J, leaving 10 bases between them. Germline-derived CDR1 and CDR2 are MGHRA and YSYEKL. The CDR3 totals 14 residues. The CDR3: CASSQDLGEDTQYF. The CDR3 nucleotides are TGCGCCAGCAGCCAAGATCTGGGAGAGGATACGCAGTATTTT.

The genes are TRBV4-2 and TRBJ1-2; D unresolved. The CDR3 spans 13 residues. The germline V gene has CDR1 LGHNA and CDR2 YNFKEQ. V was cut by 0 bases and J by 8 bases, with 10 bases left in between. This chain's CDR3 is CASSQDLIKGYTF. In DNA form, the CDR3 reads TGTGCCAGCAGCCAAGATCTAATTAAGGGCTACACCTTC.

V is TRBV7-2 and J is TRBJ2-3, with TRBD2 matching over 8 bases. Germline V gene sequence: CDR1 SGHTA, CDR2 FQGNSA. Unmatched junction bases numbered 11, after V lost 5 bases and J lost 4 bases. CDR3 size: 16 residues. The CDR3 coding sequence is TGTGCCAGCAGCCCCGGGGGAGCGGGAGCCCCAGATACGCAGTATTTT. It encodes CASSPGGAGAPDTQYF.

DNA of the CDR3: TGTGCCAGCAGCTTGGATCGGGGGGCTACTGGAGAGACCCAGTACTTC. Protein sequence: CASSLDRGATGETQYF. V usage is TRBV5-4 and J usage is TRBJ2-5, with a tentative D call TRBD2 (7 bases). The V end was cut by 0 bases, the J end by 4 bases, with 16 bases between. Per the germline V gene, CDR1 is SGHNT and CDR2 is YYREEE (reference sequence). This CDR3 region has 16 residues.

This chain links TRBV30 with TRBJ2-2, with D perhaps TRBD1 or TRBD2 (5 bases each). The CDR3 covers 14 residues. CDR1 and CDR2 (germline): GTSNPN, SVGIG (reference sequence). Trimming removed 3 bases from V and 6 bases from J, with 14 bases in between. DNA of the CDR3: TGTGCCTGGAGGGTCGGGGCAGCTCCCGGGGAGCTGTTTTTT. Translation gives CAWRVGAAPGELFF.

This clone was observed a few times. The genes are TRBV4-2 and TRBJ1-2; D gene uncertain. Germline V lookup: CDR1 LGHNA, CDR2 YNFKEQ. V was pared by 2 bases and J by 0 bases, with 13 bases between. The CDR3 spans 16 residues. This CDR3 is CASSQSWQIANYGYTF. The CDR3 nucleotides read TGTGCCAGCAGCCAAAGCTGGCAGATCGCTAACTATGGCTACACCTTC.